Presented here are 17 T cell receptor beta chains from one specimen sequenced in a study of T cell responses to AZD1222 COVID-19 vaccine. The method was immunoSEQ multiplex PCR; TCRdb's version includes in-frame clones alone and lacks a portion of them. This table has about 99,000 clones, 87% appearing once. Material: peripheral blood, obtained on day 0 of AZD1222 vaccination. The source is an adult in good health.

For this clone: A read error may produce the germline difference seen at one junction end. The chain has TRBV7-2 and TRBJ1-1; D is possibly TRBD1 (5 bases). CDR1 and CDR2 (germline): SGHTA, FQGNSA. CDR3 length: 16 amino acids. The CDR3 bases are TGTGCCAGCAACTTAAATGTGGGACGGCTGAACACTGAAGCTTTCTTT. Translated: CASNLNVGRLNTEAFF. Complete variable domain (other parts from reference TRBV7-2 and TRBJ1-1): GAGVSQSPSNKVTEKGKDVELRCDPISGHTALYWYRQSLGQGLEFLIYFQGNSAPDKSGLPSDRFSAERTGGSVSTLTIQRTQQEDSAVYLCASNLNVGRLNTEAFFGQGTRLTVV.

The V and J genes are TRBV6-5 and TRBJ2-2; 10 bases line up with TRBD1. The V gene's germline CDR1 is MNHEY and CDR2 SVGAGI. With V trimmed by 2 bases and J by 7 bases, 1 base remained unmatched. This CDR3 spans 14 amino acids. CDR3: CASSYGQGDGELFF. The CDR3 coding sequence is TGTGCCAGCAGTTACGGACAGGGGGACGGGGAGCTGTTTTTT.

The chain is built from TRBV5-1 and TRBJ1-2; the match to TRBD1 covers 7 bases. The V gene end was trimmed by 0 bases and the J gene end by 2 bases; junction bases not matched to a gene: 1. CDR3 length: 14 amino acids. CDR1 and CDR2 (germline): SGHRS, YFSETQ. CDR3 region: CASSLATGNYGYTF. CDR3 nucleotide sequence: TGCGCCAGCAGCTTGGCGACAGGGAACTATGGCTACACCTTC.

The chain couples TRBV11-3 to TRBJ2-1, with 7 bases lining up with TRBD2. The CDR3 has 13 amino acids. Per germline, CDR1 SGHNT and CDR2 YENEEA. The V gene end was trimmed by 4 bases and the J gene end by 9 bases; junction bases not matched to a gene: 6. CDR3 sequence (DNA): TGTGCCAGCAGCTCCTTTGGGGGGGTTGAGCAGTTCTTC. This translates into CASSSFGGVEQFF.

This chain connects TRBV4-2 to TRBJ1-2, with 9 bases fitting TRBD1. CDR1 and CDR2 (germline): LGHNA, YNFKEQ. The J segment lost 4 bases and the V segment lost 4 bases, leaving 4 bases of the junction unmatched. This CDR3 is 14 amino acids long. Here the CDR3 reads CASSRDRDSYGYTF. The CDR3 DNA follows: TGTGCCAGCAGCCGGGACAGGGACTCCTATGGCTACACCTTC.

The chain links TRBV19 to TRBJ1-4, with TRBD1 identical over 7 bases. Germline lookup yields CDR1 LNHDA and CDR2 SQIVND (reference sequence). The ends lost 1 base at V and 0 bases at J; junction bases unmatched: 11. The CDR3 has 19 residues. The CDR3 loop is CASSIGPTGREATNEKLFF. The CDR3 bases are TGTGCCAGTAGTATAGGCCCGACAGGGAGGGAAGCAACTAATGAAAAACTGTTTTTT.

This chain links TRBV9 with TRBJ2-7; D gene uncertain. The CDR3 covers 13 residues. The germline gives CDR1 SGDLS, CDR2 YYNGEE. V was cut by 2 bases and J by 6 bases, with 12 bases left in between. The CDR3 here is CASSVTLGAEQYF. CDR3 DNA: TGTGCCAGCAGCGTTACCCTTGGAGCCGAGCAGTACTTC.

This chain links TRBV18 with TRBJ2-7; the D is unclear. This CDR3 region has 13 residues. Germline V gene sequence: CDR1 KGHSH, CDR2 LQKENI. V dropped 6 bases and J dropped 4 bases, with 13 bases sitting between them. The CDR3: CASSPSPGYEQYF. In DNA, the CDR3 is TGTGCCAGCTCGCCTTCCCCAGGATACGAGCAGTACTTC.

This chain connects TRBV11-3 to TRBJ2-6, with D unresolved. The CDR3 contains 17 residues. V was shortened by 0 bases and J by 1 base, with 10 bases between the two germline ends. CDR1 SGHNT and CDR2 YENEEA come from the germline V gene. This chain's CDR3 is CASSLDLGGSGANVLTF. In nucleotides, the CDR3 is TGTGCCAGCAGCTTAGATCTCGGTGGATCTGGGGCCAACGTCCTGACTTTC.

The chain joins TRBV9 to TRBJ1-6, with D tentatively TRBD1 (5 bases). Germline V lookup: CDR1 SGDLS, CDR2 YYNGEE. V was trimmed by 0 bases and J by 4 bases, leaving 5 bases between them. This CDR3 has 14 amino acids. The CDR3 sequence: CASSVGQYNSPLHF. DNA for the CDR3: TGTGCCAGCAGCGTAGGACAGTATAATTCACCCCTCCACTTT.

The rearrangement uses TRBV7-9 and TRBJ2-6, with TRBD2 matching 8 bases. There are 18 residues in the CDR3. In germline, CDR1 is SEHNR, CDR2 FQNEAQ (reference sequence). V lost 1 base, J lost 0 bases, and 5 bases stayed unmatched. The CDR3 reads CASSLVGGGTSGANVLTF. In DNA form, the CDR3 reads TGTGCCAGCAGCTTAGTGGGCGGGGGGACCTCTGGGGCCAACGTCCTGACTTTC.

The chain has TRBV5-6 and TRBJ1-1, with 10 positions matching TRBD1. V dropped 4 bases and J dropped 4; count of bases not matched to a gene: 10. Germline V CDR1 and CDR2: SGHDT, YYEEEE. CDR3 size: 16 residues. Here the CDR3 reads CASSIRDRGGSTEAFF. CDR3 nucleotides: TGTGCCAGCAGCATCCGGGACAGGGGCGGGAGCACTGAAGCTTTCTTT.

This clone was counted only a few times. The chain combines TRBV2 with TRBJ1-2; unclear D gene. Germline CDR1 reads SNHLY; CDR2 reads FYNNEI. This CDR3 has 13 residues. Trimming pared 2 bases from V and 8 bases from J, leaving 12 bases between. CDR3 residues: CASSEPRPTGYTF. As DNA, the CDR3 is TGTGCCAGCAGTGAACCTCGGCCTACCGGCTACACCTTC.

The CDR3 coding sequence is TGTGCCAGCAGCACCCCGGGACTAGCTGTCGATACGCAGTATTTT. It codes for CASSTPGLAVDTQYF. This rearrangement joins TRBV7-2 to TRBJ2-3; 9 bases line up with TRBD2. The CDR3 consists of 15 residues. Germline values: CDR1 SGHTA, CDR2 FQGNSA. The V segment lost 5 bases and the J segment 6 bases; nucleotides outside the gene matches: 9.

V gene TRBV25-1 combines with J gene TRBJ1-2; D unclear. With 6 bases removed from V and 0 bases from J, the gap between germline ends came to 14 bases. The V gene's germline CDR1 is MGHDK and CDR2 SYGVNS. CDR3 length equals 15 residues. The CDR3 here is CASRMGGRANYGYTF. In DNA, the CDR3 is TGTGCCAGCAGGATGGGAGGAAGGGCTAACTATGGCTACACCTTC.

The chain couples TRBV6-1 to TRBJ1-6; D is undetermined. Trimming shortened V by 3 bases and J by 7 bases, and 25 bases separated the two germline ends. The CDR3 runs to 19 residues. CDR1 is MNHNS and CDR2 is SASEGT in the germline V gene. The CDR3 coding sequence is TGTGCCAGCAGTGAGGGGAGGCCTCGTGTCGACGGGTCGAATTCACCCCTCCACTTT. This gives the protein CASSEGRPRVDGSNSPLHF.

This rearrangement joins TRBV7-2 to TRBJ2-1; D gene unclear. Between the trimmed V and J ends, which lost 1 base and 5 bases, there was a span of 6 bases. This CDR3 spans 13 amino acids. Germline CDR1 reads SGHTA; CDR2 reads FQGNSA. The CDR3 DNA follows: TGTGCCAGCAGCTTAGGCGTTCACAATGAGCAGTTCTTC. Its translation is CASSLGVHNEQFF.